This entry is about one TCR beta chain. The data originate from a study of T cells in Graves' hyperthyroidism and ophthalmopathy. Isolation of PBMCs was performed on around 9.7 ml fresh peripheral blood. Per germline, CDR1 KGHDR and CDR2 SFDVKD. Trimming pared 4 bases from V and 1 base from J, leaving 10 bases between. The CDR3 sequence is 15 residues long. Researchers amplified the TCR beta CDR3 regions from RNA transcripts. Primed by the HTBI set, a first-round RT-PCR was run on the TCR CDR3. TCRdb re-derived calls from the multiplex PCR reads in MiXCR, one entry per CDR3 protein. This sample has about 640,000 distinct CDR3 sequences; about a fifth occur once, and the top ten carry more than 30%.

This receptor was identified in a young man with Graves' ophthalmopathy. What was sequenced was blood. V usage is TRBV24-1 and J usage is TRBJ1-5; D gene ambiguous. CDR3 loop: CATSDPSTSNQPQHF. CDR3 in DNA: TGTGCCACCAGTGACCCCAGTACAAGCAATCAGCCCCAGCATTTT.